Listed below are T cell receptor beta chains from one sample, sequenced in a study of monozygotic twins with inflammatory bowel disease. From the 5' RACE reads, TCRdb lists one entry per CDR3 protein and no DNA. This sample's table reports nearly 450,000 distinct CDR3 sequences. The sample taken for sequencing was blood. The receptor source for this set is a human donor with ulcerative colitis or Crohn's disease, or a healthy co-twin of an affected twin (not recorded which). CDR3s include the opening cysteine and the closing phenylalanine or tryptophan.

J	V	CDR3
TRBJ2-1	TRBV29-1	CSVVLAVSSYNEQFF
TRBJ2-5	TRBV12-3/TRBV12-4	CASSLGLGETQYF
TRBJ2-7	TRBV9	CASSPGRSSYEQYF
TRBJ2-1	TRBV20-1	CSASTVASANNEQFF
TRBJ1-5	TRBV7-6	CASSLDSSRPQYF
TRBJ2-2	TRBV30	CAWGAGGGELFF
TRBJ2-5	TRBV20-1	CSANSGGEETQYF
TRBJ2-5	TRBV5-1	CASSLGASAGETQYF
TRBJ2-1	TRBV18	CASSPLIGLGSYNEQFF
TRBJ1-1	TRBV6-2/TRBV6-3	CASREITLNTEAFF
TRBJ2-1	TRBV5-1	CASSFGDGSYNEQFF
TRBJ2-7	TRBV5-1	CASSMGQGGEQYF
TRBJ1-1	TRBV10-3	CAISGGSGAFF
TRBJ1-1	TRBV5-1	CASGRGLNTEAFF
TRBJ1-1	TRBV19	CASSLEGGVTEAFF
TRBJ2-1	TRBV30	CAWRSAGHNEQFF
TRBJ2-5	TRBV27	CASSSLTGPLRTQYF
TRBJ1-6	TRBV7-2	CASSQGQDDSPLHF
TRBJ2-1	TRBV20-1	CSAREAAGRDEQFF
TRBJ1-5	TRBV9	CASSGTQQGQPQHF
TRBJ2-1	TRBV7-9	CASSWPGTYNEQFF
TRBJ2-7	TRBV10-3	CAISERAGGDEQYF
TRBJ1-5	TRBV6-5	CASSYPSDRFNQPQHF
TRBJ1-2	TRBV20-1	CSAQRWQGNNGYTF
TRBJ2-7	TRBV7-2	CASSLEGVTGEQYF
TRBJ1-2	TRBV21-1	CASNKTGLRGYTF
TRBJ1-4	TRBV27	CASSQRREKLFF
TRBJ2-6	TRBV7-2	CASSSSRMAGANVLTF
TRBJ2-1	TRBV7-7	CASSLRLAGVDEQFF